This TCR beta chain was captured by sequencing in a study of cytomegalovirus exposure and HLA in healthy donors. Both 60 Vbeta primers and 13 Jbeta primers went into the PCR. TCRdb's table, derived via immunoSEQ multiplex PCR, lists solely in-frame clones and lacks some. The table has about 160,000 clones, 83% seen once; the top ten hold about 4%. CDR3 length equals 13 residues. The germline V gene encodes CDR1 MDHEN and CDR2 SYDVKM. Concerning this clone itself: One end of the junction does not line up with germline, which may come from a read error.

The source material was PBMCs. This clonotype originated in a man aged 50-60 years in good health and CMV-seropositive. This chain joins TRBV28 and TRBJ2-5, with no clear D. The DNA matches TRBJ2-7 better at its end, which makes the J call doubtful. The CDR3 coding sequence is TGCGCCAGCAGTTTGGGGAAGGACTACGAGCAGTACTTC. Protein: CASSLGKDYEQYF.